This T cell receptor beta chain was captured by sequencing in a study of CD8+ T cells in alopecia areata. Study as a whole: Severity was scored as percentage of affected scalp area in treated patients.

Reverse transcribed after extraction, RNA yielded cDNA as the sequencing template. Sequenced by immunoSEQ multiplex PCR; TCRdb stores in-frame clones only, minus some. The data show roughly 210,000 clones, 40% to 55% seen once. This clone is medium-sized within its sample. The CDR3 spans 13 residues. Trimming pared 4 bases from V and 3 bases from J, leaving 10 bases between. In germline, CDR1 is SGDLS, CDR2 YYNGEE. Regarding treatment: oral pan-JAK inhibitor, 5-10 mg twice daily. Collection of lesional scalp punch biopsies and peripheral blood was performed in alopecia areata patients. Starting from PBMCs, sorting isolated CD4+ and CD8+ T cells.

The specimen was CD4+ T cells sorted from blood, collected at roughly week 36, from a patient treated with tofacitinib. V and J are TRBV9 and TRBJ1-1; D not certain. The source is a human donor with alopecia areata. The CDR3 loop is CASSPGDDTEAFF. The CDR3 DNA is TGTGCCAGCAGCCCTGGGGATGACACTGAAGCTTTCTTT.